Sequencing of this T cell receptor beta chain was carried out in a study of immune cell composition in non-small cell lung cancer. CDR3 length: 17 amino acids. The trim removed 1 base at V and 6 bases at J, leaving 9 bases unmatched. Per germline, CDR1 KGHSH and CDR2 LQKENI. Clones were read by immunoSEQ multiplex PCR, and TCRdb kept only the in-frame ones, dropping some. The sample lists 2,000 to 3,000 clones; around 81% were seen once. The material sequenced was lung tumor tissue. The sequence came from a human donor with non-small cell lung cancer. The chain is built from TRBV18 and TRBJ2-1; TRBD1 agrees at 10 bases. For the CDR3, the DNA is TGTGCCAGCTCACCACGTTTTCGGACAGGGGGAGGCAATGAGCAGTTCTTC. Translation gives CASSPRFRTGGGNEQFF.